One T cell receptor beta chain is described in this entry. Its antigen remains unknown. The data are from a study of CD8 T cells in Susac syndrome. General study points: As the study acknowledged, the number of individuals in its TCR sequencing and HLA analysis was relatively small.

Reverse transcription of about 0.5 to 1 ug RNA used random hexamers. By means of immunoSEQ multiplex PCR, TCR beta CDR3 spanning 54 Vbeta and 13 Jbeta underwent amplification. One entry per CDR3 protein, called by TCRdb with MiXCR from the immunoSEQ multiplex PCR reads. The sample includes about 120,000 distinct CDR3 sequences, around 95% of them seen just once. The germline CDR1 and CDR2 sequences are SEHNR and FQNEAQ (reference sequence). The CDR3 sequence is 16 residues long. V gave up 5 bases and J gave up 7 bases; unmatched junction bases: 12. The authors carried out high-throughput sequencing of TCR beta. They applied it to CD8+ and CD4+ T cells obtained from blood. Both CD4+ and CD8+ T cells were negatively isolated, and TEMRA cells underwent FACS enrichment.

The rearrangement joins TRBV7-9 to TRBJ2-2; 8 bases map to TRBD2. Sequencing used CD4+ T cells from PBMCs. The sequence was collected from a human donor in good health. CDR3 residues: CASSLLAAMGNGELFF. For the CDR3, the DNA is TGTGCCAGCAGCCTACTAGCGGCAATGGGGAACGGGGAGCTGTTTTTT.